The rows below give T cell receptor beta chains drawn from one sample of a study of blood T cell repertoires in COVID-19. This table comes from immunoSEQ multiplex PCR, and its TCRdb copy is limited to in-frame clones, with some not included. The top ten hold 3.5% to 4.5% of the sample, which has 88,000 or so clones, less than 90% seen once. The sample taken for sequencing was peripheral blood. These receptors came from a man between 60 and 75 years old with acute or convalescent COVID-19. Both conserved end residues are part of each CDR3.

J	V	CDR3
TRBJ1-1	TRBV2	CASLHHSPLNTEAFF
TRBJ2-3	TRBV5-4	CASSLGGRELNTQYF
TRBJ2-5	TRBV6-1	CASSASLAGNQETQYF
TRBJ1-5	TRBV9	CASSFGQGTDQPQHF
TRBJ1-1	TRBV2	CASSEEADTEAFF
TRBJ1-5	TRBV6-6	CASSASRQGNQPQHF
TRBJ1-2	TRBV3-1/TRBV3-2	CASSQDESPRGGYTF
TRBJ2-2	TRBV11-2	CASSLGLAGGNTGELFF
TRBJ2-5	TRBV5-1	CASSLTGNGNRYQETQYF
TRBJ1-6	TRBV5-1	CASSLAGEGGNSPLHF
TRBJ2-7	TRBV29-1	CSVIPTAIEQYF
TRBJ2-1	TRBV7-2	CASSLDNLAGGLKSNEQFF